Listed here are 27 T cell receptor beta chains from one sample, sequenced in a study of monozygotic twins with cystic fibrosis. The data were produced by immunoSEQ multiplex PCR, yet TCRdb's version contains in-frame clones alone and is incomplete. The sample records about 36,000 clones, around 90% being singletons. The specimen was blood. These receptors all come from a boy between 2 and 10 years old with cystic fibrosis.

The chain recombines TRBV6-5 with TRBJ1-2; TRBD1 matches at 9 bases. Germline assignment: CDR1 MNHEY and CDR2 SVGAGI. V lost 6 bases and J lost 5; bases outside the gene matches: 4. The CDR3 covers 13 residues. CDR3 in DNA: TGTGCCAGCAGCCGGGACAGGGTTTATGGCTACACCTTC. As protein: CASSRDRVYGYTF.

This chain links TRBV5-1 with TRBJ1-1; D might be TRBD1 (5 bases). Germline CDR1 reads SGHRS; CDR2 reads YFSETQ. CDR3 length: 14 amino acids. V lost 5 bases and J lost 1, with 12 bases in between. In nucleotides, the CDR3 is TGCGCCAGCAGGGAGGGGAACTCGAACACTGAAGCTTTCTTT. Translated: CASREGNSNTEAFF.

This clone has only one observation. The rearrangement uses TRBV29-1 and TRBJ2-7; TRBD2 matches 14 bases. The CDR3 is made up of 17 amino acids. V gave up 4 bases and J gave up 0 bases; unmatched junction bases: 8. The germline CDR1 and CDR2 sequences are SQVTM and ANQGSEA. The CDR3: CSVGGLAGALSSYEQYF. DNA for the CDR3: TGCAGCGTTGGGGGACTAGCGGGGGCACTAAGCTCCTACGAGCAGTACTTC.

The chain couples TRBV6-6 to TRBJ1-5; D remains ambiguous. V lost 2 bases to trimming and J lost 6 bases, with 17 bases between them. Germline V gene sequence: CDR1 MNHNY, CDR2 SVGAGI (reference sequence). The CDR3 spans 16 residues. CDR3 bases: TGTGCCAGCAGTTACCCCCGGCTCTGGGCGAGTCAGCCCCAGCATTTT. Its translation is CASSYPRLWASQPQHF.

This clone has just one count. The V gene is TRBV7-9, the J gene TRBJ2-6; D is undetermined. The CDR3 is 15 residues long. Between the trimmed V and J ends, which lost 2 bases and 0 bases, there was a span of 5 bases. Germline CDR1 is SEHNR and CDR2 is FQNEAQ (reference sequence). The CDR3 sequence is CASSLSISGANVLTF. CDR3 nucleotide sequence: TGTGCCAGCAGCTTATCTATCTCTGGGGCCAACGTCCTGACTTTC. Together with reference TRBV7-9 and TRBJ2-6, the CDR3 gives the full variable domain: DTGVSQNPRHKITKRGQNVTFRCDPISEHNRLYWYRQTLGQGPEFLTYFQNEAQLEKSRLLSDRFSAERPKGSFSTLEIQRTEQGDSAMYLCASSLSISGANVLTFGAGSRLTVL.

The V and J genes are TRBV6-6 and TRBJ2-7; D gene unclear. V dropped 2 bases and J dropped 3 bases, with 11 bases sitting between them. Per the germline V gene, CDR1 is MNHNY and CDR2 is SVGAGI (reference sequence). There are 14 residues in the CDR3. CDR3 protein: CASSYTTGSYEQYF. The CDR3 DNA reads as TGTGCCAGCAGTTACACAACGGGTAGCTACGAGCAGTACTTC.

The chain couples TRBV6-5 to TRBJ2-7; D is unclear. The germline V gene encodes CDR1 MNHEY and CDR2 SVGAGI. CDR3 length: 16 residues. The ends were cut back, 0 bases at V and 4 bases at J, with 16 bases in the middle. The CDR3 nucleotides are TGTGCCAGCAGTTACTCGATATCCCCACCCCCATACGAGCAGTACTTC. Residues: CASSYSISPPPYEQYF.

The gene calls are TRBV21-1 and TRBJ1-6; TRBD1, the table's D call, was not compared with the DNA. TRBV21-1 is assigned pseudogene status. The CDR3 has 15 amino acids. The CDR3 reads CASSDPGQGDSPLHF. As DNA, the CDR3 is TGTGCCAGCAGCGACCCGGGACAGGGTGATTCACCCCTCCACTTT.

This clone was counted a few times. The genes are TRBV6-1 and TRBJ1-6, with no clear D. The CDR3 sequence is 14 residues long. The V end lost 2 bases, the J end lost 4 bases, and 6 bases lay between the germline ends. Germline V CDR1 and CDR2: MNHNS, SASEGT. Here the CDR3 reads CASSEPKYNSPLHF. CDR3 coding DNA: TGTGCCAGCAGTGAACCGAAATATAATTCACCCCTCCACTTT.

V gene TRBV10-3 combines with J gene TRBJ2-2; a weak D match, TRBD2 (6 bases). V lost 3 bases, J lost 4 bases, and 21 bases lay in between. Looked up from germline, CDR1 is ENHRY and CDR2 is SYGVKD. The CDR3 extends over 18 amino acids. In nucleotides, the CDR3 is TGTGCCATCAGTGAACTTTTTGTGGGGCCGGAGGGCACCGGGGAGCTGTTTTTT. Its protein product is CAISELFVGPEGTGELFF.

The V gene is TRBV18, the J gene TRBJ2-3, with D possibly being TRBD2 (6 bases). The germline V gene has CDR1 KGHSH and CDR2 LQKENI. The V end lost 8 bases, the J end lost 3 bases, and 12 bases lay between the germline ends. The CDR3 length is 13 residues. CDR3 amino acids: CASRELRTDTQYF. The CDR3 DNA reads TGTGCCAGCCGGGAGCTGAGAACAGATACGCAGTATTTT.

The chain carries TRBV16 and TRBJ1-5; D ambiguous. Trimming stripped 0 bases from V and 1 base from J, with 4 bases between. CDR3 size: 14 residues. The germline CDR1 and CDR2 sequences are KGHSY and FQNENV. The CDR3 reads CASSQSYSNQPQHF. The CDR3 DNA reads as TGTGCCAGCAGCCAATCCTACAGCAATCAGCCCCAGCATTTT.

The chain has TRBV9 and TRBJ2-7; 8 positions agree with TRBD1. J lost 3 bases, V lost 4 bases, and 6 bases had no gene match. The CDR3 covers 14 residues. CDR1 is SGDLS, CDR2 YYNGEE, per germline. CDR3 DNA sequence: TGTGCCAGCAGCCACGGACAGGGCAGCTACGAGCAGTACTTC. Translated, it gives CASSHGQGSYEQYF. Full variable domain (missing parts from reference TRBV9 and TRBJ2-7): DSGVTQTPKHLITATGQRVTLRCSPRSGDLSVYWYQQSLDQGLQFLIQYYNGEERAKGNILERFSAQQFPDLHSELNLSSLELGDSALYFCASSHGQGSYEQYFGPGTRLTVT.

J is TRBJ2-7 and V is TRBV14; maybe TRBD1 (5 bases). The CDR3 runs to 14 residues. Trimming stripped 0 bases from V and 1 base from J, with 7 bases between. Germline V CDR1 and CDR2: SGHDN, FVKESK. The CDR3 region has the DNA TGTGCCAGCAGCCAAGATCCAGGGTCCTACGAGCAGTACTTC. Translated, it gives CASSQDPGSYEQYF.

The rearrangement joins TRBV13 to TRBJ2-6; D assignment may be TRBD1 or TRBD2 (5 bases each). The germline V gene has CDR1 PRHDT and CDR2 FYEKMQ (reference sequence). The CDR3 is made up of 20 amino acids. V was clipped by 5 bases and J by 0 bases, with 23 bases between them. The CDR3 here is CASSIIPGRHLSSGANVLTF. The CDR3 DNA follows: TGTGCCAGCAGCATTATCCCGGGACGCCACCTGTCCTCTGGGGCCAACGTCCTGACTTTC.

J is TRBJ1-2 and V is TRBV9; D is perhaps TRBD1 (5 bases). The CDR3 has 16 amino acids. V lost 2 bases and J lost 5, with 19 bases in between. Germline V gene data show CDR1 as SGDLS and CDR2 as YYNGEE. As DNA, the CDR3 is TGTGCCAGCAGCGTTTATAGGGACTCAAGGTTGTATGGCTACACCTTC. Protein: CASSVYRDSRLYGYTF. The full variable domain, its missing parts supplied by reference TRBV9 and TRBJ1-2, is DSGVTQTPKHLITATGQRVTLRCSPRSGDLSVYWYQQSLDQGLQFLIQYYNGEERAKGNILERFSAQQFPDLHSELNLSSLELGDSALYFCASSVYRDSRLYGYTFGSGTRLTVV.

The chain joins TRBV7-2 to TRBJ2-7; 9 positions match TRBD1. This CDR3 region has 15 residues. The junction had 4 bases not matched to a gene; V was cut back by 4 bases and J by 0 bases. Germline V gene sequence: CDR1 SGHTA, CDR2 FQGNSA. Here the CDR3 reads CASSSDRGSSYEQYF. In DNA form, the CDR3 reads TGTGCCAGCAGCTCGGACAGGGGAAGCTCCTACGAGCAGTACTTC.

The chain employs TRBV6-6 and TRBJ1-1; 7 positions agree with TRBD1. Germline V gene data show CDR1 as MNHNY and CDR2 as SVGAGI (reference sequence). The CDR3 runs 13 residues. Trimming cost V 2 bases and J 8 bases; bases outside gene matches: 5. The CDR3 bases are TGTGCCAGCAGTTACGCGATACAGGGGGAAGCTTTCTTT. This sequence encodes CASSYAIQGEAFF.

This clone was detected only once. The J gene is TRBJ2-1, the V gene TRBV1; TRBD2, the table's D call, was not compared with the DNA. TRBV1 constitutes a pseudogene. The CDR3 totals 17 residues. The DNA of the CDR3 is TGCACCAGCAGCCAATCCCCTGCTGGCGGGGGGGCCGGTGAGCAGTTCTTC. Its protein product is CTSSQSPAGGGAGEQFF.

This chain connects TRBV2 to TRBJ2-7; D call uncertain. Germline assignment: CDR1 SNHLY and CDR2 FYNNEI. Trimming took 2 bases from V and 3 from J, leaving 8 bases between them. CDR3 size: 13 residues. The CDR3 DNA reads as TGTGCCAGCAGTGAAAAGGCGCTCTACGAGCAGTACTTC. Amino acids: CASSEKALYEQYF.

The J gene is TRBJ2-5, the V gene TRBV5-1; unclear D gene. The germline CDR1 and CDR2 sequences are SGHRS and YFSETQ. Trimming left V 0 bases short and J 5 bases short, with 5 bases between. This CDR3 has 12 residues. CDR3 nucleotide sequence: TGCGCCAGCAGCTTGGGGGCTGAGACCCAGTACTTC. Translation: CASSLGAETQYF. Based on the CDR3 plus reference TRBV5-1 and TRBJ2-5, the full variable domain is KAGVTQTPRYLIKTRGQQVTLSCSPISGHRSVSWYQQTPGQGLQFLFEYFSETQRNKGNFPGRFSGRQFSNSRSEMNVSTLELGDSALYLCASSLGAETQYFGPGTRLLVL.

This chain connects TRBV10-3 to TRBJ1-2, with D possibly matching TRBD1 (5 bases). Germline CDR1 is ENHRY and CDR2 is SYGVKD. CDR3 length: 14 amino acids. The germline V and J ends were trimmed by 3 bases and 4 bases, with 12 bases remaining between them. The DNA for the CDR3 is TGTGCCATCAGTGACGAGACAGCCTCCTATGGCTACACCTTC. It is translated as CAISDETASYGYTF.

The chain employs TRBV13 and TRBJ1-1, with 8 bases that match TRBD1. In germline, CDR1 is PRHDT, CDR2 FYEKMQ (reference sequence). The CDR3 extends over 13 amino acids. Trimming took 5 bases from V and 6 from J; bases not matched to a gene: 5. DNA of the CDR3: TGTGCCAGCAGCCGCGGACAGGGCCCTGAAGCTTTCTTT. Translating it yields CASSRGQGPEAFF.

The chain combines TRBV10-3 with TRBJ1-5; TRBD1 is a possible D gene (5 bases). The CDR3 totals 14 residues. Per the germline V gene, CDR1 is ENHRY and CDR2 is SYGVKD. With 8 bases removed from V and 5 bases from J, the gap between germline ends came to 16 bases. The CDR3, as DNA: TGTGCCATCGCAAATCCGGGACCCCATCAGCCCCAGCATTTT. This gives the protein CAIANPGPHQPQHF.

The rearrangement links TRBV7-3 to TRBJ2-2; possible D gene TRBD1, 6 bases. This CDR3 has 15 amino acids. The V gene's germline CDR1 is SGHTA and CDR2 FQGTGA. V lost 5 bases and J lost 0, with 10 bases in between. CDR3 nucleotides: TGTGCCAGCAGCCAACAGGGTTCGAACACCGGGGAGCTGTTTTTT. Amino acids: CASSQQGSNTGELFF.

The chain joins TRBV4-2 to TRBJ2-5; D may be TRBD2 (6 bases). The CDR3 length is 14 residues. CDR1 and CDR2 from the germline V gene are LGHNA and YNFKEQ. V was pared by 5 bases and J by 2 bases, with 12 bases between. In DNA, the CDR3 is TGTGCCAGCAGCTCAAGCGGGTTGCAAGAGACCCAGTACTTC. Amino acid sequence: CASSSSGLQETQYF.

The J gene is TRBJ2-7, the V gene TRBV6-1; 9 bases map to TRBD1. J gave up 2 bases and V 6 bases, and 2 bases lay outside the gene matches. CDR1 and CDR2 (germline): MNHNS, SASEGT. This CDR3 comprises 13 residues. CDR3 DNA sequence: TGTGCCAGCAGCCGGACAGGGGCCTACGAGCAGTACTTC. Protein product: CASSRTGAYEQYF.